This entry concerns a single T cell receptor (beta chain). The table came from immunoSEQ multiplex PCR; TCRdb's copy has only in-frame clones and leaves some out. The sample yields just over 80,000 clones, about 96% seen once. Trimming stripped 2 bases from V and 3 bases from J, with 17 bases between. The length of the CDR3 is 15 residues. Germline V lookup: CDR1 GTSNPN, CDR2 SVGIG (reference sequence). This record belongs to a study of technical replicates of blood from several donors. The sequence was collected from a human donor in good health. Material: T cells isolated from PBMCs. This chain connects TRBV30 to TRBJ2-7; D is possibly TRBD1 (5 bases). The CDR3 DNA reads as TGTGCCTGGAGTTTGGACGGACAACCCAACTACGAGCAGTACTTC. The encoded protein is CAWSLDGQPNYEQYF.